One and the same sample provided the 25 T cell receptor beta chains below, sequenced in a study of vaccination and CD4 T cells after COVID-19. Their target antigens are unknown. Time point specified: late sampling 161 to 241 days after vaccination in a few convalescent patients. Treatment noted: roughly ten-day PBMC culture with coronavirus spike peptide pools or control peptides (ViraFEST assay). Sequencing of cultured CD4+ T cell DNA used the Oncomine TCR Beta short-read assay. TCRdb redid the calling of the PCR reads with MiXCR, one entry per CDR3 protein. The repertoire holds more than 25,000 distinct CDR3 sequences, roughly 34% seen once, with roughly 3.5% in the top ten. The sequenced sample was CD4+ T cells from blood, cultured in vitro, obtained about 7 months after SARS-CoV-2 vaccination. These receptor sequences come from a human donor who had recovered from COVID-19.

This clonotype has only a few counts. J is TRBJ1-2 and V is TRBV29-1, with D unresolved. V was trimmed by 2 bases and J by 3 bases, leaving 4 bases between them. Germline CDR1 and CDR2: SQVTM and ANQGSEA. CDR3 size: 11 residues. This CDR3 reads CSVEIDYGYTF. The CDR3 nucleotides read TGCAGCGTTGAAATAGACTATGGCTACACCTTC.

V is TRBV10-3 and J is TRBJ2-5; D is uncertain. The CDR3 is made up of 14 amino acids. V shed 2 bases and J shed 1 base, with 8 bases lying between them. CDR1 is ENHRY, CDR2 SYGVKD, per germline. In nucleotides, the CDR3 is TGTGCCATCAGTGAGAGAGGCAGCCAAGAGACCCAGTACTTC. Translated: CAISERGSQETQYF.

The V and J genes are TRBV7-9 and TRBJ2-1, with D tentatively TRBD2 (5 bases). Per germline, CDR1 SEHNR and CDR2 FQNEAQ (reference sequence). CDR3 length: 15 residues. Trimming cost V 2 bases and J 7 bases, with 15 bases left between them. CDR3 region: CASSLRGRRQNEQFF. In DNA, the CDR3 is TGTGCCAGCAGCTTAAGAGGGCGTAGGCAGAATGAGCAGTTCTTC.

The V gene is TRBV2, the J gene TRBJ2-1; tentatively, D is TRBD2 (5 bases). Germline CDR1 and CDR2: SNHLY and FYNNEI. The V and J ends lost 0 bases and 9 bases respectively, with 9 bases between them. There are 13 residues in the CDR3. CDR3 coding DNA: TGTGCCAGCAGTGAAGCGGGAGAGAGTGAGCAGTTCTTC. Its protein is CASSEAGESEQFF.

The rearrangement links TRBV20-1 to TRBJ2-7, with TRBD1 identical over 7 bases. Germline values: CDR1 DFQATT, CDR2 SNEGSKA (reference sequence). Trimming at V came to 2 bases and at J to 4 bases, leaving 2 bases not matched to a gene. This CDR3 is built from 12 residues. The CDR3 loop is CSARIQGYEQYF. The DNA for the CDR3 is TGCAGTGCTAGAATACAGGGGTACGAGCAGTACTTC.

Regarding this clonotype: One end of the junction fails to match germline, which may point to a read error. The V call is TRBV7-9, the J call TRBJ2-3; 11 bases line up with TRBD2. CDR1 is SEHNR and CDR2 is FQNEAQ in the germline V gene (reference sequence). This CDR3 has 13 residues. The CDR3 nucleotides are TGTGCCAGCAGCTTAGCCGAGGGACTAGCGGACGTCTTT. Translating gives CASSLAEGLADVF.

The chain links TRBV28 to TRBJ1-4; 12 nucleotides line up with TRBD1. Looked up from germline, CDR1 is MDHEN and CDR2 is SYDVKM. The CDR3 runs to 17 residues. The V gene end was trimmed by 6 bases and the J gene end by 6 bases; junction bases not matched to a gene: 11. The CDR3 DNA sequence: TGTGCCAGCAGCCGCCGGGACAGGGGGCATGAGGATGAAAAACTGTTTTTT. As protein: CASSRRDRGHEDEKLFF.

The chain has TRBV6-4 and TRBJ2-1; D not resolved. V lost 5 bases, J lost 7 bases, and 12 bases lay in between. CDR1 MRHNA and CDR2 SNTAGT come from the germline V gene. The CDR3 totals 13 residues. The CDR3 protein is CASSTLWGNEQFF. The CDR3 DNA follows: TGTGCCAGCAGTACATTATGGGGAAATGAGCAGTTCTTC.

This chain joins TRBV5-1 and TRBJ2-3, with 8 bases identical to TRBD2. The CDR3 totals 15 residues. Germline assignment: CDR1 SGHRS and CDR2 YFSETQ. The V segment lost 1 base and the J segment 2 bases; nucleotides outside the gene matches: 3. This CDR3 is CASSLPGGVTDTQYF. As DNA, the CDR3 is TGCGCCAGCAGCTTGCCGGGAGGGGTCACAGATACGCAGTATTTT.

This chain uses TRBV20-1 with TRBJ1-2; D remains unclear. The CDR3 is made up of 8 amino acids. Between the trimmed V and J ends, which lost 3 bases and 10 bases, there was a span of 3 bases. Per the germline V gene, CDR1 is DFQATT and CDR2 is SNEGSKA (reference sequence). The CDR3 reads CSASTYTF. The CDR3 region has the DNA TGCAGTGCTAGTACCTACACCTTC.

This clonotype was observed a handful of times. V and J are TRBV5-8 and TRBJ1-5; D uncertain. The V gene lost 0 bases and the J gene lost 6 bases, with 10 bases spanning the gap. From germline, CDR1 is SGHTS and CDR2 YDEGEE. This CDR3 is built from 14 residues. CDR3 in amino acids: CASSLGQAFQPQHF. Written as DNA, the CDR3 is TGTGCCAGCAGCTTGGGGCAGGCTTTTCAGCCCCAGCATTTT. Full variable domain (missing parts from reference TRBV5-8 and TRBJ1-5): EAGVTQSPTHLIKTRGQQATLRCSPISGHTSVYWYQQALGLGLQFLLWYDEGEERNRGNFPPRFSGRQFPNYSSELNVNALELEDSALYLCASSLGQAFQPQHFGDGTRLSIL.

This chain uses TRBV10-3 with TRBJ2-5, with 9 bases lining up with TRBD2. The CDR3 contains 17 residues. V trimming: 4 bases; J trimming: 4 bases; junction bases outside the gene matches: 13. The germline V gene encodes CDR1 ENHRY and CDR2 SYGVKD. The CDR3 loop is CAISGPVGGRALETQYF. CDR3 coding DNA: TGTGCCATCAGTGGTCCCGTAGGCGGGAGGGCCCTAGAGACCCAGTACTTC.

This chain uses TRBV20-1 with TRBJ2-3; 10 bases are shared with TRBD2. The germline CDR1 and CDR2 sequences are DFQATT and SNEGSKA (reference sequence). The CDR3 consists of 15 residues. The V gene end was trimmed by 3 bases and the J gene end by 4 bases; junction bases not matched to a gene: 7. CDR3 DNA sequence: TGCAGTGCTAGGGAGAGCGGGAGGGACTCAGATACGCAGTATTTT. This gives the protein CSARESGRDSDTQYF.

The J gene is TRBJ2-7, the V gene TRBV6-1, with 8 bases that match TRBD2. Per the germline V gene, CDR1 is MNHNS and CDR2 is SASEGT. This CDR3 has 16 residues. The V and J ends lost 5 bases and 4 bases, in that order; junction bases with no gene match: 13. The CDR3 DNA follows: TGTGCCAGCAGTAAATTGCGGGAGGTAGCTGCGTACGAGCAGTACTTC. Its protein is CASSKLREVAAYEQYF.

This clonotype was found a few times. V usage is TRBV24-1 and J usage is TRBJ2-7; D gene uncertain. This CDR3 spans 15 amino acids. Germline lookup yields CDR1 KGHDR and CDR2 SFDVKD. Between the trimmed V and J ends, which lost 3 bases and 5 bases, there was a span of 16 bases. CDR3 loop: CATSDQRAVRDEQYF. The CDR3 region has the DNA TGTGCCACCAGTGATCAAAGGGCCGTCCGGGACGAGCAGTACTTC.

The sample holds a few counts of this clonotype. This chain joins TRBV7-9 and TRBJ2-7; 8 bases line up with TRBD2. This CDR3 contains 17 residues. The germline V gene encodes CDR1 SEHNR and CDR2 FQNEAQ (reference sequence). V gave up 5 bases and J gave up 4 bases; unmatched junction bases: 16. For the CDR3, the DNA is TGTGCCAGCAGCCGTCATCCCTTAGCGGGACTTTCTTACGAGCAGTACTTC. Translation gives CASSRHPLAGLSYEQYF.

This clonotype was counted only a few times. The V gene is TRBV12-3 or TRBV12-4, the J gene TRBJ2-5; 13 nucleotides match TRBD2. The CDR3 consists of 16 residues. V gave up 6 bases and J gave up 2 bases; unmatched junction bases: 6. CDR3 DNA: TGTGCCAGCAGCCATCTACTAGCGGGAGGGCAAGAGACCCAGTACTTC. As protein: CASSHLLAGGQETQYF.

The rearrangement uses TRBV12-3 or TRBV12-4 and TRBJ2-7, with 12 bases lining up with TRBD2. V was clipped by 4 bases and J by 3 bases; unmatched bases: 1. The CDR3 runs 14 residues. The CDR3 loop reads CASSSTSGSYEQYF. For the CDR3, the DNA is TGTGCCAGCAGTTCGACTAGCGGGAGCTACGAGCAGTACTTC.

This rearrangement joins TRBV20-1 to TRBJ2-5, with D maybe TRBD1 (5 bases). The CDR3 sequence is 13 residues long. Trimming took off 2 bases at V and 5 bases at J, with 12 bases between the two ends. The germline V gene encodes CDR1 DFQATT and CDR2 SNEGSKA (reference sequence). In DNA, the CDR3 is TGCAGTGCTAGACCTCTGAACAGGGAGACCCAGTACTTC. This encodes CSARPLNRETQYF.

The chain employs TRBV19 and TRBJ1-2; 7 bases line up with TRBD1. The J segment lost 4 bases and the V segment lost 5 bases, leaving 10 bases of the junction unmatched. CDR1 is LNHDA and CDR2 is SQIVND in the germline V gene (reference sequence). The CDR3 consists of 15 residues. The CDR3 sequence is CASSATDRQIYGYTF. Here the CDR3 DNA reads TGTGCCAGTAGTGCTACGGACAGGCAAATCTATGGCTACACCTTC.

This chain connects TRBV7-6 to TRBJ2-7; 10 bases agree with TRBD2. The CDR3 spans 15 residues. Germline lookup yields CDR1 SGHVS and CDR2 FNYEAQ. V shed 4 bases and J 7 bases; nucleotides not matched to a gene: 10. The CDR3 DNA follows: TGTGCCAGCAGCTCCTATCCTAGCGGGAGTCGTGAGCAGTACTTC. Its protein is CASSSYPSGSREQYF. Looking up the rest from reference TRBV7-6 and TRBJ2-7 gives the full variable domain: GAGVSQSPRYKVTKRGQDVALRCDPISGHVSLYWYRQALGQGPEFLTYFNYEAQQDKSGLPNDRFSAERPEGSISTLTIQRTEQRDSAMYRCASSSYPSGSREQYFGPGTRLTVT.

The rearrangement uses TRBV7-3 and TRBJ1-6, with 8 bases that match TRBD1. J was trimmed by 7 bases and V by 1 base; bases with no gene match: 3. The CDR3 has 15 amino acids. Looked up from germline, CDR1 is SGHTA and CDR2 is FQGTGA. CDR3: CASSLNTGGNSPLHF. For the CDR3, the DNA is TGTGCCAGCAGCTTAAACACAGGGGGAAATTCACCCCTCCACTTT.

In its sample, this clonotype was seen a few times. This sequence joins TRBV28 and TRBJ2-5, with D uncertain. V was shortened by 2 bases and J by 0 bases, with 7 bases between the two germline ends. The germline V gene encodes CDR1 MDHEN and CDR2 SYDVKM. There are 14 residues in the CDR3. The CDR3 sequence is CASSLAPYQETQYF. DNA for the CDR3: TGTGCCAGCAGTTTAGCCCCTTACCAAGAGACCCAGTACTTC.

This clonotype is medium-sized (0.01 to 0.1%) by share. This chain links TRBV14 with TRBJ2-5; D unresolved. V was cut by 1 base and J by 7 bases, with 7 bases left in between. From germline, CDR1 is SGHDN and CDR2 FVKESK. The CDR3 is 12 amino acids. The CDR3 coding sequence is TGTGCCAGCAGCCAAGTAGTTGGGACCCAGTACTTC. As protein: CASSQVVGTQYF.

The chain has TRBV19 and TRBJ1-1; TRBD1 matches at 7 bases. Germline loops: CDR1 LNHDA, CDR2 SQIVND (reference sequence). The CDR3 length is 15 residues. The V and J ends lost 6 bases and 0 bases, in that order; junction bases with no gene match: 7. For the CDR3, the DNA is TGTGCCAGTAGGCCACTACAGGGGTTGAACACTGAAGCTTTCTTT. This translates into CASRPLQGLNTEAFF.